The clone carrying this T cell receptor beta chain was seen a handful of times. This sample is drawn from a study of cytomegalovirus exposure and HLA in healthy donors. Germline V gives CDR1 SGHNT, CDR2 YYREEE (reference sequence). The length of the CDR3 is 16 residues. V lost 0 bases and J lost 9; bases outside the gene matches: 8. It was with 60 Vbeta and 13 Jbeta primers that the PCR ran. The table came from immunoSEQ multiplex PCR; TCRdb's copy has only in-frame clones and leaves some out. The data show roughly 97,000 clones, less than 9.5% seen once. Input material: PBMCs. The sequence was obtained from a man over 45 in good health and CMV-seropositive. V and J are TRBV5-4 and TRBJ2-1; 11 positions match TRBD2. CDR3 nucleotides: TGTGCCAGCAGCTTGGCCGGTTCTAGCGGGAGGACTGAGCAGTTCTTC. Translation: CASSLAGSSGRTEQFF.